This entry is about one TCR beta chain. The antigen is undetermined. This sample is drawn from a study of OX40 agonist ivuxolimab in advanced cancers. Study details: At 65% to 85% male, the cohort had a mean age of 60 years, ranging from roughly 23 to 80. Partial responses, seen in three patients, involved one hepatocellular carcinoma and two cutaneous melanomas.

TCRdb keeps only in-frame clones here, not all; method: immunoSEQ multiplex PCR. The sample has 60,000 or so clones; 75% to 90% are singletons. The CDR3 loop spans 17 amino acids. V lost 3 bases, J lost 0 bases, and 8 bases stayed unmatched. Per germline, CDR1 SNHLY and CDR2 FYNNEI. Findings and caveats of the study: Some nonresponders also had low normalized T-cell clonal expansion. Researchers report that CD8+ T cells had, on average, more expanded clones than CD4+.

This receptor was identified in an adult with an advanced solid tumor such as melanoma, head and neck, liver or kidney cancer. The sample in question was CD4+ or CD8+ T cells sorted from blood, obtained in a trial of the OX40 agonist ivuxolimab. This chain joins TRBV2 and TRBJ1-5; TRBD1 matches 7 bases. This CDR3 reads CASSERDRIYSNQPQHF. Here the CDR3 DNA reads TGTGCCAGCAGTGAGAGGGACAGAATCTATAGCAATCAGCCCCAGCATTTT.